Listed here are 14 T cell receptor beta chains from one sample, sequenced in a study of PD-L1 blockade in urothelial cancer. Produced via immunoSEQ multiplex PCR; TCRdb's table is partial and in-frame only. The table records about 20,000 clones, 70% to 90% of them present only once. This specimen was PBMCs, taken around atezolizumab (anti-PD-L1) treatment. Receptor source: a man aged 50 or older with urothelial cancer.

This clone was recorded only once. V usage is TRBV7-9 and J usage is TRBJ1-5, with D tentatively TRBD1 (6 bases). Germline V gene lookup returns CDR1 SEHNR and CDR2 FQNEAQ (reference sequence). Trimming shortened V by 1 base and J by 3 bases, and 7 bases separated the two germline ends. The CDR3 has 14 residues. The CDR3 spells CASSLGTDNQPQHF. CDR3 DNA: TGTGCCAGCAGCTTAGGGACAGACAATCAGCCCCAGCATTTT.

Written as DNA, the CDR3 is TGTGCCAGCAGTCAAGGGGCCGCGAACACCGGGGAGCTGTTTTTT. This translates into CASSQGAANTGELFF. This chain connects TRBV6-5 to TRBJ2-2; TRBD1 is a possible D gene (5 bases). CDR3 size: 15 residues. The germline gives CDR1 MNHEY, CDR2 SVGAGI. Trimming took 5 bases from V and 0 from J, leaving 10 bases between them.

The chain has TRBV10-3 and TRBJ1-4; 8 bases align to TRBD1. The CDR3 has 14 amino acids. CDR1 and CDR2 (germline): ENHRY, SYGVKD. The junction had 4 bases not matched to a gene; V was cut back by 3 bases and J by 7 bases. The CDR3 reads CAISDPDRGEKLFF. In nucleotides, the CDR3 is TGTGCCATCAGTGACCCCGACAGGGGTGAAAAACTGTTTTTT.

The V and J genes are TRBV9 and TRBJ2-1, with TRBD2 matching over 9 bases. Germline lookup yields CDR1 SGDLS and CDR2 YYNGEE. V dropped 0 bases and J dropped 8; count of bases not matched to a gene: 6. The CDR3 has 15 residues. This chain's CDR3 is CASSVVAGALDEQFF. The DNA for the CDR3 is TGTGCCAGCAGCGTAGTAGCGGGAGCTCTGGATGAGCAGTTCTTC.

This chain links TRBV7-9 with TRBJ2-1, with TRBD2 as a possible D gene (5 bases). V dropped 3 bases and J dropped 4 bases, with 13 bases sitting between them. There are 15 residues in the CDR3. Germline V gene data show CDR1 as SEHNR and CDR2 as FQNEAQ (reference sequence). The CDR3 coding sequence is TGTGCCAGCAGCTTGGCACTAGGGAAATACAATGAGCAGTTCTTC. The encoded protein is CASSLALGKYNEQFF.

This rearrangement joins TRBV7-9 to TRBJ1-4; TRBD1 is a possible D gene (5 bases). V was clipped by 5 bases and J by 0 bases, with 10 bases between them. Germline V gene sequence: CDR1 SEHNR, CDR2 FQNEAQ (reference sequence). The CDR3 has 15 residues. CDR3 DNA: TGTGCCAGCAGCCAGGGCACATCAACTAATGAAAAACTGTTTTTT. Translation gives CASSQGTSTNEKLFF.

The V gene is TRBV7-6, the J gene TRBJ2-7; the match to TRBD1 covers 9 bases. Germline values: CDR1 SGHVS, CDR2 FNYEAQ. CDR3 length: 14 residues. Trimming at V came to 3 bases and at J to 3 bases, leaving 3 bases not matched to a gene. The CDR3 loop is CASSLTGGSYEQYF. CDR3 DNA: TGTGCCAGCAGCTTGACAGGGGGTAGCTACGAGCAGTACTTC.

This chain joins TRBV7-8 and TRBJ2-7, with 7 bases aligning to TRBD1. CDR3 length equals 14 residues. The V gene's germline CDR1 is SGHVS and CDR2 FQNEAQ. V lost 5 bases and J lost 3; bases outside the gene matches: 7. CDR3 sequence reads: CASSHRTGDYEQYF. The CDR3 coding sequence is TGTGCCAGCAGCCATCGGACAGGAGACTACGAGCAGTACTTC.

The CDR3 nucleotides are TGTGCCAGTAGTTTCGACCCGAGGTCACCCCTCCACTTT. Its translation is CASSFDPRSPLHF. This chain links TRBV19 with TRBJ1-6, with D unresolved. CDR1 is LNHDA and CDR2 is SQIVND in the germline V gene (reference sequence). V lost 5 bases and J 10 bases, leaving 12 bases between the germline ends. The CDR3 consists of 13 residues.

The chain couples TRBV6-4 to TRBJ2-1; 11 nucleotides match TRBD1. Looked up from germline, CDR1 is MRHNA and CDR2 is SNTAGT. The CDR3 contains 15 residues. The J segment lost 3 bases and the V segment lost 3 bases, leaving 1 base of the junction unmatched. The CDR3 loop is CASSEGTGGYNEQFF. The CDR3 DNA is TGTGCCAGCAGTGAGGGGACAGGGGGCTACAATGAGCAGTTCTTC.

CDR3: CASSLGFVAGGTQNNEQFF. In nucleotides, the CDR3 is TGCGCCAGCAGCTTGGGGTTTGTAGCGGGGGGAACGCAGAACAATGAGCAGTTCTTC. The gene calls are TRBV5-1 and TRBJ2-1, with 10 positions matching TRBD2. Trimming took 0 bases from V and 5 from J; bases not matched to a gene: 14. Germline CDR1 is SGHRS and CDR2 is YFSETQ. The CDR3 consists of 19 residues.

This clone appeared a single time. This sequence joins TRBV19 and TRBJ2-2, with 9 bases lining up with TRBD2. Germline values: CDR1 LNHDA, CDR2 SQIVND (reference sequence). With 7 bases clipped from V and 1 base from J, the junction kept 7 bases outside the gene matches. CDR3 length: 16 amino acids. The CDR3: CASKLMRGGNTGELFF. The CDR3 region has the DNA TGTGCCAGTAAATTAATGCGGGGGGGGAACACCGGGGAGCTGTTTTTT.

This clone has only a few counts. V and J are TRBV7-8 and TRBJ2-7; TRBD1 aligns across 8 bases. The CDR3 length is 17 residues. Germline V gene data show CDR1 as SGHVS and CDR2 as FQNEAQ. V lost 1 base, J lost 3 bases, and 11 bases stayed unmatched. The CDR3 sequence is CASSLVGVGGQVYEQYF. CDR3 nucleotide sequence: TGTGCCAGCAGCTTAGTCGGTGTGGGGGGACAGGTCTACGAGCAGTACTTC.

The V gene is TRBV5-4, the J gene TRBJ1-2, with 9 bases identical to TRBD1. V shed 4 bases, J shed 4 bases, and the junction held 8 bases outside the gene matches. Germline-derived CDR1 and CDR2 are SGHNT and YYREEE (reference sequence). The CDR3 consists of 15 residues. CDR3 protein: CASSVNRGLGYGYTF. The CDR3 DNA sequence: TGTGCCAGCAGCGTAAACAGGGGGCTGGGCTATGGCTACACCTTC.